One T cell receptor beta chain is described in this entry. RNA in amounts of about 0.45 to 1 ug was reverse transcribed with random hexamers. TCRdb analysed the immunoSEQ multiplex PCR reads with MiXCR anew, one entry per CDR3 protein. The profile covers 200,000 to 250,000 distinct CDR3 sequences, with roughly nine tenths appearing a single time and 0.1% to 0.15% taken by the ten largest. The sample originates from a study of CD8 T cells in Susac syndrome. V was trimmed by 3 bases and J by 3 bases, leaving 12 bases between them. There are 14 residues in the CDR3. The chain employs TRBV12-3 or TRBV12-4 and TRBJ2-7; D is ambiguous. Sequences were obtained from CD8+ T cells from PBMCs. This TCR derives from a human donor with multiple sclerosis. The CDR3, as DNA: TGTGCCAGCAGTTTTCCTGGCAGAATCTACGAGCAGTACTTC. Its translation is CASSFPGRIYEQYF.